The entry that follows covers one T cell receptor (beta chain) sequence. Its specific antigen is unknown. No clone much larger than this one lies a single base away; base qualities are absent. The trial excluded patients who had a history of autoimmune disease or who were on systemic immunosuppression. Peripheral blood for TCR sequencing was collected from all dose cohorts at baseline, on cycle 4 day 1, and on cycle 7 day 1. Samples were obtained from an open-label, multicenter, first-in-human phase I dose-escalation trial of ivuxolimab. Adults with locally advanced or metastatic head and neck squamous cell, hepatocellular, melanoma or renal cell carcinoma were enrolled in the trial. Before TCR sequencing, CD4+ T cells and CD8+ T cells were sorted from peripheral blood as separate populations. This sample stems from a study of OX40 agonist ivuxolimab in advanced cancers. Regarding the complete study: The costimulatory receptor OX40 (CD134) was targeted by ivuxolimab, a fully human IgG2 agonistic monoclonal antibody. Partial responses occurred in three dose-escalation patients, of whom one had hepatocellular carcinoma and two had cutaneous melanoma. Prior anti-PD-1, anti-PD-L1 or anti-CTLA-4 therapy was permitted, and checkpoint inhibitors had been received by about 37% of dose-escalation patients. The paper covers the monotherapy dose-escalation part of the phase I ivuxolimab trial, which included N ≈ 50 patients. Intravenous ivuxolimab was administered to patients every 2 weeks at six dose levels: 0.01, 0.1, 0.3, 1.5, 3 and 10 mg/kg. Of the roughly 54 dose-escalation patients, hepatocellular carcinoma was present in approximately 20, melanoma in approximately 15, renal cell carcinoma in 9 and head and neck cancer in 9. In the dose-escalation cohort, 70% to 85% of patients were male, and the mean age was 60 years with a range of 23 to 79. The purpose of peripheral TCRbeta sequencing was to test whether ivuxolimab changed TCR sequence diversity and led to clonal T-cell expansion.

The CDR3 sequence holds 16 residues, the cysteine and phenylalanine included. Here the CDR3 DNA is all that survives: 48 bases in frame from base 1. Trimming costs V 2 bases and J 9 bases, and their ends lie 22 bases apart. Via the germline V gene, CDR1 is KGHSH and CDR2 LQKENI. Findings and caveats that apply to the study as a whole: At doses of 0.1 to 3.0 mg/kg, clonal expansion of both CD4+ and CD8+ T cells in blood was seen between baseline and week 6. Partial responders in the 0.1-3.0 mg/kg groups had among the lowest normalized peripheral clonal expansion, especially among CD8+ T cells. On average, CD8+ T cells showed more expanded clones than CD4+ T cells after ivuxolimab. The antigen specificity of the peripheral T cells that underwent clonal expansion was not determined. Low levels of normalized T-cell clonal expansion were also seen in some nonresponding patients.

For sequencing of the TCRbeta CDR3 region, genomic DNA was extracted from the sorted cells. The immunoSEQ Assay was used to sequence the TCRbeta CDR3 regions. Entries here come from immuneACCESS through TCRdb and include only in-frame sequences with V and J called. Some clones fail to appear in such tables; in the studies checked, an unresolved V gene covers under half of the shortfall, and the cause of the remainder is unknown. In this sample the table shows 65,000 to 90,000 clones, roughly 85% of which occur a single time. Together, the top ten hold approximately 0.57% of the sample. This chain joins TRBV18 to TRBJ2-5, with TRBD2 perhaps the D gene, on 6 matching bases. This clonotype was sampled from an adult with an advanced solid tumor such as melanoma, head and neck, liver or kidney cancer. Sequencing used CD4+ or CD8+ T cells sorted from blood, obtained in a trial of the OX40 agonist ivuxolimab. The sequenced DNA: TGTGCCAGCTCACCAAGCGGGCGCACCTATCTGGAGGCCCAGTACTTC. Protein translation: CASSPSGRTYLEAQYF. With all but the CDR3 taken from the reference TRBV18 and TRBJ2-5 genes, the full variable domain is: NAGVMQNPRHLVRRRGQEARLRCSPMKGHSHVYWYRQLPEEGLKFMVYLQKENIIDESGMPKERFSAEFPKEGPSILRIQQVVRGDSAAYFCASSPSGRTYLEAQYFGPGTRLLVL.